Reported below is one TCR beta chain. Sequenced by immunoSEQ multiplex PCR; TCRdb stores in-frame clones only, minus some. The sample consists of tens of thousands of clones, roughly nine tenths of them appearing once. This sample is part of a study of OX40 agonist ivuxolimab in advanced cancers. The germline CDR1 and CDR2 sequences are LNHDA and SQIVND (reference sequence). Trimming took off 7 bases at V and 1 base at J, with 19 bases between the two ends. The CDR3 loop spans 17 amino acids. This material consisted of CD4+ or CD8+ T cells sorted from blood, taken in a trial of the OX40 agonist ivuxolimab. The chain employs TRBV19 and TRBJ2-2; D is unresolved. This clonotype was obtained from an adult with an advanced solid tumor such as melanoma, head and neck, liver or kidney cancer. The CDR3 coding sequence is TGTGCCAGTACCTTCTTCACGGGCGGCCTGAACACCGGGGAGCTGTTTTTT. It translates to CASTFFTGGLNTGELFF.